Following are 28 T cell receptor beta chains from one sample sequenced in a study of T-cell memory formation after mild COVID-19. TCRdb reanalysed the 5' RACE reads using MiXCR and keeps one entry per CDR3 protein. The sample contains fewer than 400,000 distinct CDR3 sequences, approximately 16% of which appear only once. The specimen sequenced was PBMCs or a T cell subset sorted from them (not recorded which). The receptors were gathered from a man aged 18 to 29 who had mild COVID-19 (a few samples of this study predate the infection). Cell type and time point are not known.

The chain employs TRBV6-5 and TRBJ2-3; 11 bases are shared with TRBD1. CDR1 and CDR2 (germline): MNHEY, SVGAGI. V shed 6 bases, J shed 4 bases, and the junction held 15 bases outside the gene matches. The CDR3 has 18 amino acids. This CDR3 is CASSRTGGASGGPDTQYF. As DNA, the CDR3 is TGTGCCAGCAGCCGGACAGGGGGCGCGTCGGGGGGGCCAGATACGCAGTATTTT.

The chain joins TRBV6-5 to TRBJ2-1; TRBD2 agrees at 9 bases. The germline V gene has CDR1 MNHEY and CDR2 SVGAGI. This CDR3 is built from 16 residues. V lost 4 bases and J lost 4; bases outside the gene matches: 8. In DNA form, the CDR3 reads TGTGCCAGCAGTTTATCGTCTAGCGGGGAGTACAATGAGCAGTTCTTC. Its translation: CASSLSSSGEYNEQFF.

This clonotype has a single count. V and J are TRBV5-1 and TRBJ1-2; 7 nucleotides align to TRBD1. The V gene end was trimmed by 4 bases and the J gene end by 6 bases; junction bases not matched to a gene: 15. Germline V gene sequence: CDR1 SGHRS, CDR2 YFSETQ. The CDR3 is 16 amino acids. DNA for the CDR3: TGCGCCAGCAGCCTCGGACAGGAAGGGGGGATGGATGGCTACACCTTC. Translated: CASSLGQEGGMDGYTF.

CDR3 in DNA: TGTGCCAGCAGTTGGGCCCTAGGGGCTGAAGCTTTCTTT. It translates to CASSWALGAEAFF. This chain links TRBV12-3 or TRBV12-4 with TRBJ1-1; D perhaps matches TRBD1 (5 bases). V lost 4 bases and J lost 6, with 12 bases in between. The CDR3 is 13 amino acids.

The J gene is TRBJ1-1, the V gene TRBV7-9; D might be TRBD1 (5 bases). This CDR3 contains 15 residues. With 5 bases removed from V and 3 bases from J, the gap between germline ends came to 16 bases. Germline loops: CDR1 SEHNR, CDR2 FQNEAQ (reference sequence). The CDR3 DNA sequence: TGTGCCAGCAGCCTCGGACGGACAAGGGACACTGAAGCTTTCTTT. It yields the protein CASSLGRTRDTEAFF. Combining the CDR3 with reference TRBV7-9 and TRBJ1-1 gives the whole variable domain DTGVSQNPRHKITKRGQNVTFRCDPISEHNRLYWYRQTLGQGPEFLTYFQNEAQLEKSRLLSDRFSAERPKGSFSTLEIQRTEQGDSAMYLCASSLGRTRDTEAFFGQGTRLTVV.

The table lists this clonotype with a count of one. V is TRBV20-1 and J is TRBJ1-5; D call uncertain. V lost 3 bases and J 2 bases, leaving 11 bases between the germline ends. Germline V gives CDR1 DFQATT, CDR2 SNEGSKA (reference sequence). The CDR3 has 14 amino acids. The CDR3 DNA follows: TGCAGTGCTAGCTCCTTCCGGGGCAATCAGCCCCAGCATTTT. It encodes CSASSFRGNQPQHF.

The table lists this clonotype with a few counts. The gene calls are TRBV6-5 and TRBJ2-1; 10 nucleotides agree with TRBD2. The CDR3 is made up of 16 amino acids. CDR1 MNHEY and CDR2 SVGAGI come from the germline V gene. V gave up 2 bases and J gave up 7 bases; unmatched junction bases: 8. CDR3 sequence reads: CASSYPPLAGANEQFF. CDR3 bases: TGTGCCAGCAGTTACCCCCCCCTAGCGGGAGCTAATGAGCAGTTCTTC.

This clonotype was observed a few times. The J gene is TRBJ2-3, the V gene TRBV6-6; no clear D gene. V lost 2 bases to trimming and J lost 2 bases, with 11 bases between them. Germline V lookup: CDR1 MNHNY, CDR2 SVGAGI (reference sequence). The CDR3 totals 15 residues. CDR3 amino acids: CASSYPPATTDTQYF. CDR3 bases: TGTGCCAGCAGTTACCCCCCCGCGACCACAGATACGCAGTATTTT.

The V gene is TRBV15, the J gene TRBJ2-1, with a possible D match to TRBD1 (5 bases). This CDR3 is built from 14 residues. Germline V gives CDR1 LNHNV, CDR2 YYDKDF (reference sequence). V was trimmed by 0 bases and J by 8 bases, leaving 11 bases between them. As DNA, the CDR3 is TGTGCCACCAGCAGAGATCAGGGCGACCATGAGCAGTTCTTC. This gives the protein CATSRDQGDHEQFF.

This clonotype was seen more than once but under ten times. V gene TRBV10-3 combines with J gene TRBJ1-1, with 7 bases lining up with TRBD1. Germline-derived CDR1 and CDR2 are ENHRY and SYGVKD. The CDR3 loop spans 13 amino acids. V was pared by 6 bases and J by 3 bases, with 4 bases of the junction left unmatched. CDR3 DNA: TGTGCCATCAGACAGGGGATGGACACTGAAGCTTTCTTT. Its translation is CAIRQGMDTEAFF.

J is TRBJ1-1 and V is TRBV7-2; D ambiguous. Germline CDR1 is SGHTA and CDR2 is FQGNSA. CDR3 length equals 14 residues. The V and J ends lost 3 bases and 6 bases respectively, with 14 bases between them. The CDR3 spells CASSFAGRVAEAFF. In DNA, the CDR3 is TGTGCCAGCAGCTTCGCGGGAAGAGTCGCTGAAGCTTTCTTT. Combining the CDR3 with reference TRBV7-2 and TRBJ1-1 gives the whole variable domain GAGVSQSPSNKVTEKGKDVELRCDPISGHTALYWYRQSLGQGLEFLIYFQGNSAPDKSGLPSDRFSAERTGGSVSTLTIQRTQQEDSAVYLCASSFAGRVAEAFFGQGTRLTVV.

This clonotype was seen more than once but under ten times. This sequence joins TRBV3-1 and TRBJ1-2, with 8 bases matching TRBD1. The length of the CDR3 is 14 residues. Trimming at V came to 3 bases and at J to 8 bases, leaving 8 bases not matched to a gene. Germline lookup yields CDR1 LGHDT and CDR2 YNNKEL (reference sequence). CDR3 residues: CASSQGGQGLGYTF. The CDR3 bases are TGTGCCAGCAGCCAGGGAGGACAGGGTTTGGGCTACACCTTC. The variable domain in full, with the rest retrieved from reference TRBV3-1 and TRBJ1-2, is DTAVSQTPKYLVTQMGNDKSIKCEQNLGHDTMYWYKQDSKKFLKIMFSYNNKELIINETVPNRFSPKSPDKAHLNLHINSLELGDSAVYFCASSQGGQGLGYTFGSGTRLTVV.

The chain employs TRBV12-3 or TRBV12-4 and TRBJ2-2; 7 positions agree with TRBD1. CDR3 size: 17 residues. J was trimmed by 4 bases and V by 7 bases; bases with no gene match: 15. This CDR3 reads CASKNTGEKGSTGELFF. CDR3 sequence (DNA): TGTGCCAGCAAAAATACAGGGGAGAAAGGGAGCACCGGGGAGCTGTTTTTT.

The chain uses TRBV9 and TRBJ2-1; 9 nucleotides match TRBD2. The germline V gene encodes CDR1 SGDLS and CDR2 YYNGEE. V gave up 0 bases and J gave up 8 bases; unmatched junction bases: 6. CDR3 length: 15 residues. In DNA, the CDR3 is TGTGCCAGCAGCGTAGCGGGCGGGGGGGCACATGAGCAGTTCTTC. Amino acid sequence: CASSVAGGGAHEQFF.

The chain combines TRBV7-2 with TRBJ2-7, with 7 bases aligning to TRBD1. The junction had 7 bases not matched to a gene; V was cut back by 5 bases and J by 3 bases. The CDR3 runs 14 residues. The V gene's germline CDR1 is SGHTA and CDR2 FQGNSA. The CDR3 region has the DNA TGTGCCAGCAGCACGGACAGGAAACACTACGAGCAGTACTTC. Translated, it gives CASSTDRKHYEQYF.

In this sample, this clonotype turned up many times. This chain links TRBV7-2 with TRBJ2-3; 7 nucleotides agree with TRBD2. CDR1 and CDR2 (germline): SGHTA, FQGNSA. V gave up 1 base and J gave up 4 bases; unmatched junction bases: 5. This CDR3 has 15 residues. The chain's CDR3 is CASSLESTSADTQYF. The CDR3 region has the DNA TGTGCCAGCAGCTTAGAGTCTACTAGCGCAGATACGCAGTATTTT.

A few counts support this clonotype. The genes are TRBV7-6 and TRBJ2-2; D is unresolved. The germline gives CDR1 SGHVS, CDR2 FNYEAQ. V was cut by 2 bases and J by 4 bases, with 8 bases left in between. The CDR3 has 14 residues. The CDR3 DNA reads TGTGCCAGCAGCTTATACGCAATCACCGGGGAGCTGTTTTTT. Translated: CASSLYAITGELFF. Combining the CDR3 with reference TRBV7-6 and TRBJ2-2 gives the whole variable domain GAGVSQSPRYKVTKRGQDVALRCDPISGHVSLYWYRQALGQGPEFLTYFNYEAQQDKSGLPNDRFSAERPEGSISTLTIQRTEQRDSAMYRCASSLYAITGELFFGEGSRLTVL.

The J gene is TRBJ1-6, the V gene TRBV30; 10 bases map to TRBD1. Germline CDR1 GTSNPN, CDR2 SVGIG (reference sequence). The ends lost 3 bases at V and 8 bases at J; junction bases unmatched: 10. The CDR3 sequence is 16 residues long. CDR3 loop: CAWRRQGAHRDSPLHF. CDR3 DNA: TGTGCCTGGAGAAGACAGGGGGCTCATAGGGATTCACCCCTCCACTTT.

The chain has TRBV20-1 and TRBJ2-4; D is ambiguous. This CDR3 region has 15 residues. V was cut by 5 bases and J by 3 bases, with 17 bases left in between. Germline assignment: CDR1 DFQATT and CDR2 SNEGSKA (reference sequence). The CDR3 protein is CSACPPLGGKNIQYF. The CDR3 DNA follows: TGCAGTGCTTGCCCCCCTCTAGGCGGCAAAAACATTCAGTACTTC.

The chain employs TRBV11-1 and TRBJ1-1, with 7 bases matching TRBD1. Germline V lookup: CDR1 SGHAT, CDR2 FQDESV (reference sequence). J gave up 5 bases and V 5 bases, and 8 bases lay outside the gene matches. The CDR3 loop spans 14 amino acids. The CDR3 sequence is CASSPHGTDTEAFF. The CDR3 DNA follows: TGTGCCAGCAGCCCACACGGGACAGATACTGAAGCTTTCTTT.

This chain connects TRBV29-1 to TRBJ1-1; 11 nucleotides match TRBD1. This CDR3 spans 15 amino acids. Germline loops: CDR1 SQVTM, CDR2 ANQGSEA. V gave up 0 bases and J gave up 6 bases; unmatched junction bases: 6. CDR3: CSVEDRDRGSPEAFF. The CDR3 DNA reads TGCAGCGTTGAAGATCGGGACAGGGGGTCTCCTGAAGCTTTCTTT.

This chain links TRBV6-5 with TRBJ2-5; TRBD1 might be the D (6 bases). The CDR3 loop spans 15 amino acids. Germline V gene data show CDR1 as MNHEY and CDR2 as SVGAGI. V lost 5 bases and J lost 4, with 17 bases in between. CDR3 sequence reads: CASSPTTGLLETQYF. As DNA, the CDR3 is TGTGCCAGCAGTCCTACTACAGGGTTGCTAGAGACCCAGTACTTC.

The rearrangement joins TRBV11-3 to TRBJ2-2, with 12 bases that match TRBD2. V gave up 5 bases and J gave up 4 bases; unmatched junction bases: 5. There are 16 residues in the CDR3. Germline V gene lookup returns CDR1 SGHNT and CDR2 YENEEA. CDR3 loop: CASSLRTSGATGELFF. The DNA for the CDR3 is TGTGCCAGCAGCCTAAGGACTAGCGGGGCCACCGGGGAGCTGTTTTTT.

This clonotype was seen many times. This chain connects TRBV5-1 to TRBJ2-5; 7 nucleotides align to TRBD2. Looked up from germline, CDR1 is SGHRS and CDR2 is YFSETQ. The junction had 3 bases not matched to a gene; V was cut back by 2 bases and J by 5 bases. CDR3 size: 13 residues. The CDR3 bases are TGCGCCAGCAGCTTCCGGGGGGTTGAGACCCAGTACTTC. As protein: CASSFRGVETQYF. Using reference TRBV5-1 and TRBJ2-5 for the parts outside the CDR3, the full variable domain is KAGVTQTPRYLIKTRGQQVTLSCSPISGHRSVSWYQQTPGQGLQFLFEYFSETQRNKGNFPGRFSGRQFSNSRSEMNVSTLELGDSALYLCASSFRGVETQYFGPGTRLLVL.

This clonotype was recorded a few times. V is TRBV12-3 or TRBV12-4 and J is TRBJ1-2, with TRBD1 as a possible D gene (5 bases). Trimming took 4 bases from V and 5 from J, leaving 14 bases between them. The CDR3 contains 14 residues. The CDR3 DNA reads TGTGCCAGCAGTTCCACCGGGGGAGAATATGGCTACACCTTC. This codes for CASSSTGGEYGYTF.

The rearrangement joins TRBV20-1 to TRBJ1-6, with TRBD1 matching 9 bases. CDR3 length: 14 residues. The J segment lost 6 bases and the V segment lost 2 bases, leaving 2 bases of the junction unmatched. CDR1 is DFQATT, CDR2 SNEGSKA, per germline (reference sequence). As DNA, the CDR3 is TGCAGTGCTAGAAAGGACAGGGGTAATTCACCCCTCCACTTT. Protein sequence: CSARKDRGNSPLHF.

This sequence joins TRBV6-1 and TRBJ2-3; tentatively, D is TRBD2 (5 bases). Trimming removed 4 bases at V and 4 bases at J, with 9 bases between. The length of the CDR3 is 13 residues. The germline gives CDR1 MNHNS, CDR2 SASEGT. The CDR3, as DNA: TGTGCCAGCAGTGCGAGCGGAGCAGATACGCAGTATTTT. Translation gives CASSASGADTQYF.

V and J are TRBV7-2 and TRBJ2-3; 8 bases align to TRBD2. The CDR3 spans 17 residues. After removal of 1 base from V and 4 bases from J, the junction contained 10 bases not matched to a gene. Germline-derived CDR1 and CDR2 are SGHTA and FQGNSA. For the CDR3, the DNA is TGTGCCAGCAGCTTAGTTACGGAGGCGGGGGGCCCAGATACGCAGTATTTT. Amino acids: CASSLVTEAGGPDTQYF. Looking up the rest from reference TRBV7-2 and TRBJ2-3 gives the full variable domain: GAGVSQSPSNKVTEKGKDVELRCDPISGHTALYWYRQSLGQGLEFLIYFQGNSAPDKSGLPSDRFSAERTGGSVSTLTIQRTQQEDSAVYLCASSLVTEAGGPDTQYFGPGTRLTVL.